One sample yielded the 31 T cell receptor beta chains listed below, sequenced in a study of T cell responses to AZD1222 COVID-19 vaccine. Profiled with immunoSEQ multiplex PCR; TCRdb holds only in-frame clones, not every one. The table has approximately 120,000 clones, more than 75% seen once. The starting material was peripheral blood, obtained 28 days after the second AZD1222 dose. The receptors derive from an adult who received the AZD1222 COVID-19 vaccine.

The chain combines TRBV6-1 with TRBJ2-3, with TRBD2 as a possible D gene (5 bases). The CDR3 spans 12 residues. Germline lookup yields CDR1 MNHNS and CDR2 SASEGT. With 7 bases removed from V and 12 bases from J, the gap between germline ends came to 17 bases. The CDR3 DNA reads TGTGCCAGCACTACCCTCGGCGGGCGCCAGTATTTT. Its protein product is CASTTLGGRQYF.

The CDR3, as DNA: TGTGCCAGCAGCTTGACAGGGCTGAACACTGAAGCTTTCTTT. This translates into CASSLTGLNTEAFF. The chain uses TRBV7-3 and TRBJ1-1; 7 nucleotides match TRBD1. V dropped 3 bases and J dropped 0; count of bases not matched to a gene: 1. The CDR3 spans 14 residues. Germline V gene sequence: CDR1 SGHTA, CDR2 FQGTGA.

The chain has TRBV7-2 and TRBJ2-1; the D gene is possibly TRBD1 (5 bases). CDR3 length equals 15 residues. Trimming took 8 bases from V and 2 from J, leaving 16 bases between them. Germline V gene sequence: CDR1 SGHTA, CDR2 FQGNSA. The CDR3 reads CASGIGVLPYNEQFF. CDR3 coding DNA: TGTGCCAGCGGCATAGGGGTCTTGCCCTACAATGAGCAGTTCTTC.

The chain uses TRBV3-1 (or the pseudogene TRBV3-2) and TRBJ2-5; D call uncertain. V was trimmed by 4 bases and J by 4 bases, leaving 4 bases between them. CDR3 length: 11 residues. Germline CDR1 reads LGHDT; CDR2 reads YNNKEL (reference sequence). This CDR3 reads CASSRIETQYF. DNA for the CDR3: TGTGCCAGCAGCCGAATAGAGACCCAGTACTTC.

The gene calls are TRBV7-9 and TRBJ2-4, with a tentative D call TRBD1 (6 bases). V was shortened by 4 bases and J by 2 bases, with 12 bases between the two germline ends. The CDR3 is made up of 15 amino acids. Germline V gives CDR1 SEHNR, CDR2 FQNEAQ (reference sequence). CDR3 in amino acids: CASSSGQTTKNIQYF. Written as DNA, the CDR3 is TGTGCCAGCAGCTCCGGACAGACCACCAAAAACATTCAGTACTTC.

The J gene is TRBJ2-3, the V gene TRBV7-6; TRBD2 matches 9 bases. With V trimmed by 1 base and J by 1 base, 0 bases remained unmatched. The CDR3 consists of 15 residues. CDR1 is SGHVS and CDR2 is FNYEAQ in the germline V gene. The CDR3 loop reads CASSLVAGGTDTQYF. CDR3 bases: TGTGCCAGCAGCTTAGTAGCGGGAGGCACAGATACGCAGTATTTT.

The J gene is TRBJ2-5, the V gene TRBV11-2, with TRBD2 matching over 10 bases. The CDR3 is made up of 17 amino acids. CDR1 and CDR2 from the germline V gene are SGHAT and FQNNGV. J lost 3 bases, V lost 0 bases, and 7 bases had no gene match. The CDR3 nucleotides read TGTGCCAGCAGCTTAGAGTTAGCGGGGGGCCTAGAAGAGACCCAGTACTTC. As protein: CASSLELAGGLEETQYF.

This clone was picked up one time. This chain joins TRBV7-8 and TRBJ2-3; D is possibly TRBD1 or TRBD2 (5 bases each). The CDR3 loop spans 16 amino acids. Germline CDR1 reads SGHVS; CDR2 reads FQNEAQ. V dropped 4 bases and J dropped 0 bases, with 14 bases sitting between them. CDR3 sequence reads: CASSSRGRTSTDTQYF. The DNA of the CDR3 is TGTGCCAGCAGCTCGAGGGGCCGGACTAGCACAGATACGCAGTATTTT.

This sequence joins TRBV6-2 or TRBV6-3 and TRBJ1-6; TRBD1 matches at 8 bases. This CDR3 region has 15 residues. V shed 0 bases, J shed 9 bases, and the junction held 4 bases outside the gene matches. Germline V gene sequence: CDR1 MNHEY, CDR2 SVGEGT. CDR3 residues: CASSYSTDRGSPLHF. CDR3 DNA sequence: TGTGCCAGCAGTTACTCGACCGACAGGGGTTCACCCCTCCACTTT.

This clone was seen a handful of times. V gene TRBV24-1 combines with J gene TRBJ2-1, with D uncertain. V lost 5 bases and J 6 bases, leaving 7 bases between the germline ends. The CDR3 length is 12 residues. Per germline, CDR1 KGHDR and CDR2 SFDVKD. CDR3 sequence (DNA): TGTGCCACCAGTGTCCTGAGCAATGAGCAGTTCTTC. It specifies CATSVLSNEQFF.

This clone appeared a few times. The chain uses TRBV5-1 and TRBJ2-2, with unresolved D. This CDR3 contains 14 residues. Germline V gene sequence: CDR1 SGHRS, CDR2 YFSETQ. V lost 7 bases to trimming and J lost 2 bases, with 12 bases between them. CDR3 sequence (DNA): TGCGCCAGCGAGGCCGGGTCAAACACCGGGGAGCTGTTTTTT. It specifies CASEAGSNTGELFF. Full variable domain (rest looked up from reference TRBV5-1 and TRBJ2-2): KAGVTQTPRYLIKTRGQQVTLSCSPISGHRSVSWYQQTPGQGLQFLFEYFSETQRNKGNFPGRFSGRQFSNSRSEMNVSTLELGDSALYLCASEAGSNTGELFFGEGSRLTVL.

V gene TRBV6-5 combines with J gene TRBJ1-5, with a tentative D call TRBD1 (6 bases). This CDR3 contains 13 residues. Per the germline V gene, CDR1 is MNHEY and CDR2 is SVGAGI. The ends were cut back, 5 bases at V and 5 bases at J, with 10 bases in the middle. CDR3 loop: CASSQGFDQPQHF. The CDR3, as DNA: TGTGCCAGCAGTCAGGGGTTTGATCAGCCCCAGCATTTT.

CDR3 coding DNA: TGTGCCAGTAGTATAGAAGGGGGCCGCACCGGGGAGCTGTTTTTT. Translation gives CASSIEGGRTGELFF. The chain carries TRBV19 and TRBJ2-2; 7 positions agree with TRBD1. V lost 0 bases, J lost 4 bases, and 2 bases stayed unmatched. Germline V gene data show CDR1 as LNHDA and CDR2 as SQIVND (reference sequence). This CDR3 contains 15 residues.

The gene calls are TRBV7-3 and TRBJ2-3; the D gene is possibly TRBD2 (6 bases). CDR3 length: 15 amino acids. The germline V gene has CDR1 SGHTA and CDR2 FQGTGA. The V gene lost 2 bases and the J gene lost 3 bases, with 12 bases spanning the gap. CDR3: CASSLGGSRTDTQYF. In DNA, the CDR3 is TGTGCCAGCAGCTTAGGGGGGAGCAGGACAGATACGCAGTATTTT.

The chain uses TRBV12-3 or TRBV12-4 and TRBJ1-1; no firm D call. CDR3 length equals 13 residues. CDR3: CANRKGMNTEAFF. The CDR3 region has the DNA TGTGCTAACCGGAAAGGAATGAACACTGAAGCTTTCTTT.

The chain recombines TRBV6-2 or TRBV6-3 with TRBJ2-2; D ambiguous. CDR3 length: 15 residues. V dropped 5 bases and J dropped 2 bases, with 12 bases sitting between them. In germline, CDR1 is MNHEY, CDR2 SVGEGT. CDR3 amino acids: CASSPPTDNTGELFF. Here the CDR3 DNA reads TGTGCCAGCAGTCCCCCCACAGATAACACCGGGGAGCTGTTTTTT.

The chain is built from TRBV19 and TRBJ1-4, with D perhaps TRBD1 (5 bases). The CDR3 is made up of 14 amino acids. CDR1 is LNHDA and CDR2 is SQIVND in the germline V gene (reference sequence). Trimming cost V 0 bases and J 11 bases, with 13 bases left between them. CDR3 amino acids: CASSIESTETKLFF. CDR3 bases: TGTGCCAGTAGTATAGAGTCGACAGAAACCAAACTGTTTTTT.

The chain couples TRBV6-2 or TRBV6-3 to TRBJ1-6, with a possible D match to TRBD1 (5 bases). The CDR3 consists of 16 residues. Germline assignment: CDR1 MNHEY and CDR2 SVGEGT. V was trimmed by 2 bases and J by 7 bases, leaving 15 bases between them. CDR3 loop: CASSYAQGDYNSPLHF. Written as DNA, the CDR3 is TGTGCCAGCAGTTACGCCCAAGGGGACTACAATTCACCCCTCCACTTT.

This clone was seen once. The chain couples TRBV27 to TRBJ1-1; D is ambiguous. The V end was cut by 5 bases, the J end by 0 bases, with 7 bases between. The CDR3 spans 13 residues. From germline, CDR1 is MNHEY and CDR2 SMNVEV (reference sequence). The chain's CDR3 is CASSGRMNTEAFF. The CDR3 DNA reads as TGTGCCAGCAGTGGAAGGATGAACACTGAAGCTTTCTTT.

The chain uses TRBV18 and TRBJ1-1, with 12 bases lining up with TRBD1. This CDR3 region has 19 residues. The germline CDR1 and CDR2 sequences are KGHSH and LQKENI. Trimming removed 1 base from V and 4 bases from J; junction bases left unmatched: 13. CDR3 DNA: TGTGCCAGCTCACCACAATCCGGGACAGGGGGCTTCGTGACCACTGAAGCTTTCTTT. Translating it yields CASSPQSGTGGFVTTEAFF.

This chain uses TRBV3-1 (or the pseudogene TRBV3-2) with TRBJ1-1; D not certain. This CDR3 region has 13 residues. From germline, CDR1 is LGHDT and CDR2 YNNKEL (reference sequence). The ends were cut back, 1 base at V and 6 bases at J, with 9 bases in the middle. This CDR3 is CASSQVLLSEAFF. CDR3 DNA: TGTGCCAGCAGCCAAGTGCTTTTATCTGAAGCTTTCTTT.

The J gene is TRBJ2-7, the V gene TRBV19, with 10 bases lining up with TRBD2. Germline assignment: CDR1 LNHDA and CDR2 SQIVND (reference sequence). Trimming at V came to 0 bases and at J to 3 bases, leaving 5 bases not matched to a gene. The CDR3 contains 16 residues. The CDR3 bases are TGTGCCAGTAGTATAGATTGGACTAGCGGAAACTACGAGCAGTACTTC. The encoded protein is CASSIDWTSGNYEQYF.

The rearrangement links TRBV6-5 to TRBJ2-3; TRBD1 is a possible D gene (6 bases). The germline V gene has CDR1 MNHEY and CDR2 SVGAGI. Trimming cost V 5 bases and J 2 bases, with 14 bases left between them. The CDR3 sequence is 15 residues long. CDR3 coding DNA: TGTGCCAGCAGTCTCTTCTCAGGGGTCACAGATACGCAGTATTTT. Its translation is CASSLFSGVTDTQYF.

The chain has TRBV27 and TRBJ2-7, with TRBD1 as a possible D gene (5 bases). Germline V gene sequence: CDR1 MNHEY, CDR2 SMNVEV (reference sequence). This CDR3 has 13 amino acids. V lost 2 bases to trimming and J lost 3 bases, with 8 bases between them. CDR3 region: CASSLRTNYEQYF. In nucleotides, the CDR3 is TGTGCCAGCAGTTTAAGGACAAACTACGAGCAGTACTTC.

Concerning this clone itself: This CDR3 is also generated by other DNA sequences in the sample. The V call is TRBV7-3, the J call TRBJ1-1, with a possible D match to TRBD1 (5 bases). The CDR3 has 13 residues. Germline CDR1 and CDR2: SGHTA and FQGTGA. V lost 5 bases to trimming and J lost 2 bases, with 9 bases between them. In DNA form, the CDR3 reads TGTGCCAGCAGCCAAGACAGAAACACTGAAGCTTTCTTT. Encoded protein: CASSQDRNTEAFF.

J is TRBJ1-5 and V is TRBV11-2; D is ambiguous. This CDR3 has 13 amino acids. The germline V gene has CDR1 SGHAT and CDR2 FQNNGV. The V end was cut by 6 bases, the J end by 4 bases, with 10 bases between. CDR3 residues: CASSPDENQPQHF. Here the CDR3 DNA reads TGTGCCAGCAGTCCAGATGAGAATCAGCCCCAGCATTTT.

V gene TRBV30 combines with J gene TRBJ2-2; D may be TRBD2 (6 bases). V lost 0 bases, J lost 6 bases, and 8 bases lay in between. There are 13 residues in the CDR3. CDR1 and CDR2 (germline): GTSNPN, SVGIG (reference sequence). The chain's CDR3 is CAWSVREPGELFF. CDR3 coding DNA: TGTGCCTGGAGTGTACGGGAGCCCGGGGAGCTGTTTTTT.

The chain is built from TRBV6-1 and TRBJ2-7; D not certain. Germline lookup yields CDR1 MNHNS and CDR2 SASEGT. The CDR3 covers 15 residues. Trimming stripped 2 bases from V and 2 bases from J, with 13 bases between. The CDR3 DNA reads TGTGCCAGCAGTGAACTTTCAGCAGAAGCCTACGAGCAGTACTTC. Translation gives CASSELSAEAYEQYF.

A note on this clone: The identical CDR3 is also encoded by other nucleotide sequences in the sample. The genes are TRBV7-9 and TRBJ2-1; D not certain. The germline V gene has CDR1 SEHNR and CDR2 FQNEAQ (reference sequence). This CDR3 region has 15 residues. Trimming shortened V by 5 bases and J by 0 bases, and 11 bases separated the two germline ends. CDR3: CASSLSESSYNEQFF. CDR3 nucleotides: TGTGCCAGCAGCCTCAGCGAAAGCTCCTACAATGAGCAGTTCTTC.

This clone was seen a single time. The chain is built from TRBV7-2 and TRBJ1-5; 9 bases align to TRBD1. From germline, CDR1 is SGHTA and CDR2 FQGNSA. The CDR3 has 14 residues. V lost 5 bases and J lost 5; bases outside the gene matches: 4. As DNA, the CDR3 is TGTGCCAGCAGCCGGGACAGGGTCGATCAGCCCCAGCATTTT. This sequence encodes CASSRDRVDQPQHF.

CDR3 bases: TGTGCCAGCAGTTTATCCTTTGGTCAGGGGGCCAGAAACACCATATATTTT. Its protein is CASSLSFGQGARNTIYF. The chain uses TRBV28 and TRBJ1-3; 8 bases are shared with TRBD1. This CDR3 spans 17 amino acids. The junction had 10 bases not matched to a gene; V was cut back by 1 base and J by 5 bases. CDR1 is MDHEN, CDR2 SYDVKM, per germline.